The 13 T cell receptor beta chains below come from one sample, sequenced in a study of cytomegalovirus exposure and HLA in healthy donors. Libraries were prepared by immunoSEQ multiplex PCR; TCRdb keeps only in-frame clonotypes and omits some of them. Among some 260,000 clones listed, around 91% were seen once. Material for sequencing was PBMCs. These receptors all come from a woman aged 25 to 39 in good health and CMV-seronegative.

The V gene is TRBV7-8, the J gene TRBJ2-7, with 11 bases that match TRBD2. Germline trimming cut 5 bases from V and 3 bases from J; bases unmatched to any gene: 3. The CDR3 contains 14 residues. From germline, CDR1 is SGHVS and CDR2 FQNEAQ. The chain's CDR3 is CASSLGLADYEQYF. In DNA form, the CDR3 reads TGTGCCAGCAGCCTGGGACTAGCGGACTACGAGCAGTACTTC.

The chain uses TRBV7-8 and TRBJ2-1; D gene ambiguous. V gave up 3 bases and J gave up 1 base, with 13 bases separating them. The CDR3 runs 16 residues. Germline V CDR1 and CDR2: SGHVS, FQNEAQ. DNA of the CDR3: TGTGCCAGCAGCTTGGGTCCGATGAGATCCTACAATGAGCAGTTCTTC. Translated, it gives CASSLGPMRSYNEQFF.

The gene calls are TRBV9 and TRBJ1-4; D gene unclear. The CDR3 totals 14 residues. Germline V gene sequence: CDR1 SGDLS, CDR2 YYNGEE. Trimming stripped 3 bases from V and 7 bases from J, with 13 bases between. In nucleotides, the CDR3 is TGTGCCAGCAGCGCCGGATTGGTCAGTGAAAAACTGTTTTTT. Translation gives CASSAGLVSEKLFF.

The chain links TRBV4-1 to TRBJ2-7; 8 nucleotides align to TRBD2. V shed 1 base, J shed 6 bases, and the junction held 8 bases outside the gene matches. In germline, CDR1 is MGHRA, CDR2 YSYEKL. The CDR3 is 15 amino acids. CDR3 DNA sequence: TGCGCCAGCAGCCAAGGCGTGGCTAGCGGGCTCGAGCAGTACTTC. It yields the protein CASSQGVASGLEQYF.

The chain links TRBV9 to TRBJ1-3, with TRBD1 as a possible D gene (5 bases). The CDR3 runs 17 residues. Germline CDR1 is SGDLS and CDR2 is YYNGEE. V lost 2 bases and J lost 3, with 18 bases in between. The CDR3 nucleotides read TGTGCCAGCAGCGTTTGGCCCGGACAACACCTTGGAAACACCATATATTTT. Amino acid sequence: CASSVWPGQHLGNTIYF.

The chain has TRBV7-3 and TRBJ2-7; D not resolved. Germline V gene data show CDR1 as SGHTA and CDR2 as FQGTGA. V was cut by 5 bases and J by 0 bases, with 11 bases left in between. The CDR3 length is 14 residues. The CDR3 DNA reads TGTGCCAGCAGCACCGGACCCCTCTCCTACGAGCAGTACTTC. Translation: CASSTGPLSYEQYF.

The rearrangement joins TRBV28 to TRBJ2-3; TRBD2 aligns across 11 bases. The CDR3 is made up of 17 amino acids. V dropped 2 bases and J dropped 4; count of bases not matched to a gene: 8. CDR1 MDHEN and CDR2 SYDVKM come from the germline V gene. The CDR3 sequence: CASSLMATSGNPDTQYF. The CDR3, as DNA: TGTGCCAGCAGTTTAATGGCGACTAGCGGGAACCCAGATACGCAGTATTTT.

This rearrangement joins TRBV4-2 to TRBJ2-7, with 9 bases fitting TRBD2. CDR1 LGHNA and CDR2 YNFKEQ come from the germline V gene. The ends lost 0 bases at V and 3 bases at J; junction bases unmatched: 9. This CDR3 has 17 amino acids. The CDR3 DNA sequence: TGTGCCAGCAGCCAAGAGTCGCCGGCTAGCGGGATCTACGAGCAGTACTTC. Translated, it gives CASSQESPASGIYEQYF.

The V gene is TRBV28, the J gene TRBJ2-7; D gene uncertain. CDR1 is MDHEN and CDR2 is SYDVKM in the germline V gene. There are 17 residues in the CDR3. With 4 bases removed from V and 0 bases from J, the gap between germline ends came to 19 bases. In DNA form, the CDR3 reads TGTGCCAGCAGTTCCGACCAGACCAGCGACCTCTCCTACGAGCAGTACTTC. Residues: CASSSDQTSDLSYEQYF.

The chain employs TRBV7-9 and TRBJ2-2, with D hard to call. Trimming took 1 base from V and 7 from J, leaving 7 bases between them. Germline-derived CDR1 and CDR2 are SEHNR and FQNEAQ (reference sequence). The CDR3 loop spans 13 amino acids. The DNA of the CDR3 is TGTGCCAGCAGCTTAGTCTACGGCGGGGAGCTGTTTTTT. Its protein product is CASSLVYGGELFF.

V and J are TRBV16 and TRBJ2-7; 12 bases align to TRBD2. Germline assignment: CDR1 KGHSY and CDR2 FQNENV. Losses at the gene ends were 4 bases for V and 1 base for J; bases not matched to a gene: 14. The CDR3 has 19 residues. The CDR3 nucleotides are TGTGCCAGCAGCCCGATTAGCCTAGCGGGAGGGCCAGGTTCCTACGAGCAGTACTTC. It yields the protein CASSPISLAGGPGSYEQYF.

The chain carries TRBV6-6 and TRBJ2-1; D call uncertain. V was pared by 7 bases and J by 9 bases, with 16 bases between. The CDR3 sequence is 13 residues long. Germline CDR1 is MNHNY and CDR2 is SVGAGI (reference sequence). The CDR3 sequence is CASTSLGWLEQFF. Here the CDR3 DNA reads TGTGCCAGCACCTCCCTAGGGTGGCTTGAGCAGTTCTTC.

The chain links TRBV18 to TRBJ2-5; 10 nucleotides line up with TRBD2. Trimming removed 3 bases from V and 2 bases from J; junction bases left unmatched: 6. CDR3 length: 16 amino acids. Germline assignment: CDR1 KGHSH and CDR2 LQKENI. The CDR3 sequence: CASSPGLAGVQETQYF. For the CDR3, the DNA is TGTGCCAGCTCACCGGGGCTAGCGGGAGTACAAGAGACCCAGTACTTC.